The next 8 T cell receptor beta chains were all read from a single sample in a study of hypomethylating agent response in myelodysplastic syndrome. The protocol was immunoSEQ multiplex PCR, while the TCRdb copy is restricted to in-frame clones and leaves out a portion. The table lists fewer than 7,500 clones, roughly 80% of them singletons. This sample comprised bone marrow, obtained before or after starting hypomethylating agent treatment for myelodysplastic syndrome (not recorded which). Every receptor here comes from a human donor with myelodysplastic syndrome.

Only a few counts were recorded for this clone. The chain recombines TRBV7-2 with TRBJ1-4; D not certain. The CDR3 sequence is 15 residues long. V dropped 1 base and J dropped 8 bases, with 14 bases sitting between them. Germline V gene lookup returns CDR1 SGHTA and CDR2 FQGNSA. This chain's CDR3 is CASSLGGRGREKLFF. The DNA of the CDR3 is TGTGCCAGCAGCTTAGGCGGGAGAGGGCGGGAAAAACTGTTTTTT.

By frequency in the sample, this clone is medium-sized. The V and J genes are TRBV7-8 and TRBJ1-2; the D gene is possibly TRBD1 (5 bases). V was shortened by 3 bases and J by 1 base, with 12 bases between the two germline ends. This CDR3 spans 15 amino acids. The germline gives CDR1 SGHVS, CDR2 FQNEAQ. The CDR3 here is CASSFRQNVNYGYTF. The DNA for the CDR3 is TGTGCCAGCAGCTTCAGACAGAACGTTAACTATGGCTACACCTTC.

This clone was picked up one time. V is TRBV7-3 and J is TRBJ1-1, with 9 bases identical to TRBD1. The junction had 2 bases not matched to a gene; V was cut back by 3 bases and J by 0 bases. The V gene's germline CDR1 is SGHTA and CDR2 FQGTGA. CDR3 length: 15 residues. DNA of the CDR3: TGTGCCAGCAGCTTCACAGGGGGCCTGAACACTGAAGCTTTCTTT. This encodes CASSFTGGLNTEAFF.

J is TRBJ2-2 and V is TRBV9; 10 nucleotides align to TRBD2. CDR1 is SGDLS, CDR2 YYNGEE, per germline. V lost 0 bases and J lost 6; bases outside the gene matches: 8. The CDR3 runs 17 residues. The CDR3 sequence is CASSVESGGAFPGELFF. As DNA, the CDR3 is TGTGCCAGCAGCGTAGAGAGCGGGGGGGCGTTCCCCGGGGAGCTGTTTTTT.

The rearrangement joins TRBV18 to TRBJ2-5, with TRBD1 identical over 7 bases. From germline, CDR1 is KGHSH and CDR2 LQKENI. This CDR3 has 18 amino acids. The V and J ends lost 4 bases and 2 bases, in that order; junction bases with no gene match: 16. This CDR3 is CASSRLYRGVSPQETQYF. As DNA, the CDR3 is TGTGCCAGCTCACGCCTTTACAGGGGCGTCTCGCCGCAAGAGACCCAGTACTTC.

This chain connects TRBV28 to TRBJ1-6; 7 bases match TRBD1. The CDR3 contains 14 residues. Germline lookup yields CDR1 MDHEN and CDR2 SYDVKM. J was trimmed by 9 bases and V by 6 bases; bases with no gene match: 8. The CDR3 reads CASSPRTGSSPLHF. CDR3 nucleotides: TGTGCCAGCAGCCCCCGGACAGGTAGTTCACCCCTCCACTTT.

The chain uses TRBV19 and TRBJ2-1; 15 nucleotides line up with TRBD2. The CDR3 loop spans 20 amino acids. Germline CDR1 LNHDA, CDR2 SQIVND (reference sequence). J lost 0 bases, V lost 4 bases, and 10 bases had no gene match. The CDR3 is CASSKKGLAGGSSSYNEQFF. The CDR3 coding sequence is TGTGCCAGTAGTAAAAAGGGACTAGCGGGGGGAAGCAGCTCCTACAATGAGCAGTTCTTC.

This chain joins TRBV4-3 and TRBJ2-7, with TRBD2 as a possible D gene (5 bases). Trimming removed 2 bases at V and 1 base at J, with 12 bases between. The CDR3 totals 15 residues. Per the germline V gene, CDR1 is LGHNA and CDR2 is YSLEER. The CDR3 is CASSQRELGSYEQYF. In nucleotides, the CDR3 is TGCGCCAGCAGCCAACGGGAACTCGGGTCCTACGAGCAGTACTTC.